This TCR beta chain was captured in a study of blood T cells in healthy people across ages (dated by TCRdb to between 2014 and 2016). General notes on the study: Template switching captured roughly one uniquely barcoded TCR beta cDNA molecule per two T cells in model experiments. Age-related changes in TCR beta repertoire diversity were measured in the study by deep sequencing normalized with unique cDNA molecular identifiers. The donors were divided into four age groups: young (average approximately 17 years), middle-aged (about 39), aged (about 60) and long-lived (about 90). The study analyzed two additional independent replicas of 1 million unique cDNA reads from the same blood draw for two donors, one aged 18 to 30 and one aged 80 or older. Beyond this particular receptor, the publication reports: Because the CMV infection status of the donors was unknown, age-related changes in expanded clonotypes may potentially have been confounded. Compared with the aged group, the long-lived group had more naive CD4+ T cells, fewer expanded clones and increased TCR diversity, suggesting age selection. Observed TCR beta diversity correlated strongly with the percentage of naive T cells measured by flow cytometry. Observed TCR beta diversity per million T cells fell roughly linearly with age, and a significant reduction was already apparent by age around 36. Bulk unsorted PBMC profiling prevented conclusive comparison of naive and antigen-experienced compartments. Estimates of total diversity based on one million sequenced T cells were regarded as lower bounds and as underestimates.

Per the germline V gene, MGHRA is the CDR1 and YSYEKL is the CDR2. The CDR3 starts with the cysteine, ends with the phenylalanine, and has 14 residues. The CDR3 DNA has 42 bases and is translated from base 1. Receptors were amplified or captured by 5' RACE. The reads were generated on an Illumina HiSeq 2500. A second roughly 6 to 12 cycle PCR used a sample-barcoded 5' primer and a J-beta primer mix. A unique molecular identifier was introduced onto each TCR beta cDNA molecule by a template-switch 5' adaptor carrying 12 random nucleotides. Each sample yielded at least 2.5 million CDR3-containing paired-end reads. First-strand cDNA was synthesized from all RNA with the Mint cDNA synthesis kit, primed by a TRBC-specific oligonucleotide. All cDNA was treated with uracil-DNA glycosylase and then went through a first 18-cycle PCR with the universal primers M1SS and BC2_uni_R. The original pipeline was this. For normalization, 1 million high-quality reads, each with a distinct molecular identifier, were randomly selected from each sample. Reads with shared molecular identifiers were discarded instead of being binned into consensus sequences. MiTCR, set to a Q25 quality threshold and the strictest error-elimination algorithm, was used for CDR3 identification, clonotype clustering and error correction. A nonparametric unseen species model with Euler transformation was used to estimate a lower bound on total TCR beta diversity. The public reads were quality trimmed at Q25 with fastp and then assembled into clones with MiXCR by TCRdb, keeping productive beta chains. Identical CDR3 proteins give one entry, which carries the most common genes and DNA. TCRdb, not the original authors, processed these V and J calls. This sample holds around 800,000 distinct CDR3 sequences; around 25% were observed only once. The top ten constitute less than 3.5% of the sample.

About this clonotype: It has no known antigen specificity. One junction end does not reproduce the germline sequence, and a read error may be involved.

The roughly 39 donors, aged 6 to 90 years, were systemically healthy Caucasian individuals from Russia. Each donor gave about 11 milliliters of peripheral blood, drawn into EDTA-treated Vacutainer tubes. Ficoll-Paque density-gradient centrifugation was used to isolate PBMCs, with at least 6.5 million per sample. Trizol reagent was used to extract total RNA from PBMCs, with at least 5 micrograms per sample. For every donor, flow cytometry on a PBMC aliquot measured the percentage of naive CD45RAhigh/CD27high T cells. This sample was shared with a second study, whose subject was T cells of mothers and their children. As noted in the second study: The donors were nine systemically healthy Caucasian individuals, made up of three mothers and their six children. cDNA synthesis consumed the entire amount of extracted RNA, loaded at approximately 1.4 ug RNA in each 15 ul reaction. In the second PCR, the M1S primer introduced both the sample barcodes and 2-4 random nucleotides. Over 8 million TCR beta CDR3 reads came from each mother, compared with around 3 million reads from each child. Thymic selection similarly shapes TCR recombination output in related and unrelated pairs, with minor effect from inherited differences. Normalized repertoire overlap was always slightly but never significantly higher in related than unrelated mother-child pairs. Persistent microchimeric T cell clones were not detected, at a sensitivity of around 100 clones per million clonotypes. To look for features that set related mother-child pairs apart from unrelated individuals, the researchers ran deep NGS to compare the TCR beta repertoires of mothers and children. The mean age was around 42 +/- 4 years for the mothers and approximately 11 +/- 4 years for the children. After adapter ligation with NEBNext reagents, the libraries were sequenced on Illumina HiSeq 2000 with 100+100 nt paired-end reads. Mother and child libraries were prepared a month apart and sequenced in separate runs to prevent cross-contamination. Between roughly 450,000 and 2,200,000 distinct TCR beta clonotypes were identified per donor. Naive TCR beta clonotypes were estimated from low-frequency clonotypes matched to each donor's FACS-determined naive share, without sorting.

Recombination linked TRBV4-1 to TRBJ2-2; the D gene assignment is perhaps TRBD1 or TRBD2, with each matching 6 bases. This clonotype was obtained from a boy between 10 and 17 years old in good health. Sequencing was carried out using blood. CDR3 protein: CACSQPGARGELFF. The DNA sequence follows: TGCGCCTGCAGCCAACCGGGGGCCCGCGGGGAGCTGTTTTTT.